This TCR beta chain comes out of a study of T-cell reconstitution after alpha-beta-depleted transplantation in children. A note on this clonotype: Its antigen is undetermined.

Findings and caveats of the study: In patients about two months after transplant, alpha-beta T cells reportedly arose from several hundred expanded graft clones. Recipient T cells and thymic progenitors that survived gave rise to the high TCRbeta diversity observed at day 60 in some patients. T cells produced anew were the main source of T-cell counts and diversity one year after transplant.

The TCRbeta library was prepared with unique molecular identifiers. TCRdb re-analysed the PCR reads in MiXCR, keeping a single row per CDR3 protein. The sample holds 540,000 or so distinct CDR3 sequences; around 23% are singletons and the top ten take about 14%. Losses at the gene ends were 3 bases for V and 4 bases for J; bases not matched to a gene: 10. Per germline, CDR1 DFQATT and CDR2 SNEGSKA (reference sequence). This CDR3 region has 15 residues. The specimen was PBMCs, mostly from graft donor cells, collected 360 days after TCRalphabeta/CD19-depleted stem cell transplant. V is TRBV20-1 and J is TRBJ1-1; 8 bases match TRBD1. This clonotype was obtained from a boy in the first two years of life who had a stem cell transplant for acute myeloid leukemia, so the T cells may come from the graft donor. The CDR3 spells CSASRGTGLPTEAFF. CDR3 coding DNA: TGCAGTGCTAGTCGGGGGACAGGACTACCCACTGAAGCTTTCTTT.